This T cell receptor (beta chain) was identified during a study of identifying expanded T cells in peripheral blood. General study findings and limits: Approximately 1.1 clones differed between technical replicates, versus 16.4 and 19 over time. Variance in clone template counts between approximately two-week samples significantly increased with total template count across all healthy donors.

As to this clone: Its antigen is unidentified.

During the collection period, no donor immune events like infections were recorded. The CDR3 totals 13 residues. CDR1 MGHRA and CDR2 YSYEKL come from the germline V gene. V was shortened by 1 base and J by 2 bases, with 5 bases between the two germline ends. This table comes from immunoSEQ multiplex PCR, and its TCRdb copy is limited to in-frame clones, with some not included. This table holds 80,000 or so clones, approximately 84% found once. The sequence was collected from a person aged 18 to 69 in good health. V usage is TRBV4-1 and J usage is TRBJ2-5; D gene ambiguous. The sample comprised blood. The DNA for the CDR3 is TGCGCCAGCAGCCAAGGGAATCAAGAGACCCAGTACTTC. This sequence encodes CASSQGNQETQYF.